Following are 29 T cell receptor beta chains from one sample sequenced in a study of post-analysis software for immune sequencing data. Overall study findings and caveats: Four or five TRBV segments, TRBV5-6, TRBV5-1 and TRBV20-1 among them, were found more frequent in patients than controls.

Unique molecular identifiers were carried by the TCR beta cDNA libraries. TCRdb reprocessed the PCR reads with MiXCR, giving one entry per CDR3 protein. Altogether 700,000 to 900,000 distinct CDR3 sequences are present, about 45% being singletons, with the ten largest covering roughly 5%. These receptors are not linked to any known antigen. Sample: blood. These receptors originate from a girl under 18 with multiple sclerosis.

The chain is built from TRBV2 and TRBJ2-2; D remains unclear. The V gene lost 7 bases and the J gene lost 3 bases, with 12 bases spanning the gap. Germline V CDR1 and CDR2: SNHLY, FYNNEI. The CDR3 is 14 residues long. As DNA, the CDR3 is TGTGCCAGCATCAGCAGGATATACACCGGGGAGCTGTTTTTT. Translation: CASISRIYTGELFF.

The V gene is TRBV24-1, the J gene TRBJ2-1, with 8 bases matching TRBD2. Germline V CDR1 and CDR2: KGHDR, SFDVKD. There are 15 residues in the CDR3. Unmatched junction bases numbered 3, after V lost 5 bases and J lost 1 base. The CDR3 DNA reads as TGTGCCACCAGTGGGGCTAGCGGGTCCTACAATGAGCAGTTCTTC. Amino acids: CATSGASGSYNEQFF.

This chain links TRBV20-1 with TRBJ2-5; weak D call: TRBD2 (5 bases). This CDR3 comprises 16 residues. V dropped 0 bases and J dropped 0 bases, with 14 bases sitting between them. The germline gives CDR1 DFQATT, CDR2 SNEGSKA (reference sequence). CDR3 sequence: CSARDTGLFYQETQYF. The DNA for the CDR3 is TGCAGTGCTAGAGATACTGGACTCTTCTACCAAGAGACCCAGTACTTC.

The rearrangement joins TRBV29-1 to TRBJ2-5; the D is unclear. Germline V gives CDR1 SQVTM, CDR2 ANQGSEA. The CDR3 contains 14 residues. Trimming left V 3 bases short and J 1 base short, with 12 bases between. For the CDR3, the DNA is TGCAGCGTTGACTTAGGTCAGACCCAAGAGACCCAGTACTTC. Residues: CSVDLGQTQETQYF.

This clonotype was counted only a few times. CDR3 region: CASSDSLSYEQYF. The CDR3 DNA sequence: TGTGCCAGCAGTGACAGCTTAAGCTACGAGCAGTACTTC. The chain has TRBV12-3 or TRBV12-4 and TRBJ2-7, with D perhaps TRBD1 (5 bases). The V end lost 5 bases, the J end lost 3 bases, and 11 bases lay between the germline ends. CDR3 length equals 13 residues.

The genes are TRBV4-2 and TRBJ2-7; D gene ambiguous. From germline, CDR1 is LGHNA and CDR2 YNFKEQ. There are 15 residues in the CDR3. The V and J ends lost 0 bases and 0 bases respectively, with 9 bases between them. The CDR3 nucleotides are TGTGCCAGCAGCCAAGATCTCGGCGACTCCTACGAGCAGTACTTC. This gives the protein CASSQDLGDSYEQYF.

This chain links TRBV10-3 with TRBJ2-3; 7 nucleotides agree with TRBD2. Germline V gene lookup returns CDR1 ENHRY and CDR2 SYGVKD. CDR3 size: 15 residues. The ends lost 6 bases at V and 5 bases at J; junction bases unmatched: 11. This CDR3 is CAIRGDYLTLDTQYF. The CDR3 nucleotides are TGTGCCATCAGGGGGGACTACCTTACTTTAGATACGCAGTATTTT.

CDR3 sequence reads: CASSLAGLVTDEQFF. DNA for the CDR3: TGTGCCAGCAGCTTAGCGGGACTGGTGACCGATGAGCAGTTCTTC. V usage is TRBV7-3 and J usage is TRBJ2-1; D may be TRBD2 (6 bases). V was clipped by 2 bases and J by 8 bases, with 16 bases between them. The CDR3 totals 15 residues. Per germline, CDR1 SGHTA and CDR2 FQGTGA.

This clonotype was detected a few times. The chain employs TRBV10-3 and TRBJ1-2, with D uncertain. Germline CDR1 reads ENHRY; CDR2 reads SYGVKD. Between the trimmed V and J ends, which lost 7 bases and 6 bases, there was a span of 9 bases. The length of the CDR3 is 11 residues. The CDR3 spells CAIKAIDGYTF. CDR3 sequence (DNA): TGTGCCATCAAGGCGATAGATGGCTACACCTTC.

The chain joins TRBV20-1 to TRBJ2-3; TRBD2 is a possible D gene (6 bases). V lost 3 bases, J lost 2 bases, and 9 bases lay in between. This CDR3 region has 13 residues. CDR1 DFQATT and CDR2 SNEGSKA come from the germline V gene (reference sequence). The CDR3 sequence is CSASGGLTDTQYF. Here the CDR3 DNA reads TGCAGTGCTAGCGGGGGACTCACAGATACGCAGTATTTT.

This clonotype was seen more than once but under ten times. The genes are TRBV15 and TRBJ2-6; D gene unclear. Germline V lookup: CDR1 LNHNV, CDR2 YYDKDF (reference sequence). V was trimmed by 4 bases and J by 2 bases, leaving 0 bases between them. CDR3 length: 12 residues. The CDR3 reads CATSTGANVLTF. CDR3 in DNA: TGTGCCACCAGCACTGGGGCCAACGTCCTGACTTTC.

The V and J genes are TRBV7-8 and TRBJ1-1; D gene ambiguous. CDR1 is SGHVS, CDR2 FQNEAQ, per germline. This CDR3 is built from 14 residues. V was trimmed by 1 base and J by 1 base, leaving 7 bases between them. In nucleotides, the CDR3 is TGTGCCAGCAGCTTAGTTTCCGGGAACACTGAAGCTTTCTTT. It specifies CASSLVSGNTEAFF.

The CDR3 DNA is TGTGCCAGCAGCCCACGGGGGAGCTCCTACAATGAGCAGTACTTC. This encodes CASSPRGSSYNEQYF. The chain combines TRBV7-3 with TRBJ2-1, with D tentatively TRBD2 (6 bases). The end of the DNA fits TRBJ2-7 better, so the J call may be wrong. Looked up from germline, CDR1 is SGHTA and CDR2 is FQGTGA. This CDR3 comprises 15 residues.

The chain has TRBV29-1 and TRBJ2-3, with 13 bases aligning to TRBD2. CDR3 length: 14 residues. CDR1 and CDR2 from the germline V gene are SQVTM and ANQGSEA. The trim removed 6 bases at V and 2 bases at J, leaving 2 bases unmatched. CDR3 bases: TGCAGCGTGGGACTAGCGGGAAACACAGATACGCAGTATTTT. Translating it yields CSVGLAGNTDTQYF.

This sequence joins TRBV27 and TRBJ2-3; 7 bases match TRBD2. This CDR3 has 16 amino acids. Germline V lookup: CDR1 MNHEY, CDR2 SMNVEV (reference sequence). Trimming removed 4 bases from V and 2 bases from J; junction bases left unmatched: 9. This CDR3 reads CASSSAGVTDTDTQYF. For the CDR3, the DNA is TGTGCCAGCAGTTCCGCGGGGGTTACGGACACAGATACGCAGTATTTT.

The V and J genes are TRBV20-1 and TRBJ2-1, with 8 nucleotides matching TRBD2. V was pared by 3 bases and J by 7 bases, with 8 bases of the junction left unmatched. CDR1 DFQATT and CDR2 SNEGSKA come from the germline V gene (reference sequence). The CDR3 extends over 14 amino acids. This chain's CDR3 is CSARRREVGNEQFF. DNA for the CDR3: TGCAGTGCTAGGCGGCGGGAGGTTGGGAATGAGCAGTTCTTC.

In its sample, this clonotype was seen a few times. J is TRBJ2-5 and V is TRBV20-1, with 12 positions matching TRBD1. Germline CDR1 DFQATT, CDR2 SNEGSKA (reference sequence). V lost 6 bases to trimming and J lost 11 bases; unmatched junction nucleotides: 13. This CDR3 is built from 14 residues. CDR3 sequence: CSAPPGQGATGQYF. CDR3 bases: TGCAGTGCGCCTCCGGGACAGGGGGCGACCGGGCAGTACTTC.

The chain combines TRBV3-1 with TRBJ2-3; no firm D call. CDR1 LGHDT and CDR2 YNNKEL come from the germline V gene (reference sequence). CDR3 size: 12 residues. V dropped 8 bases and J dropped 0 bases, with 6 bases sitting between them. Here the CDR3 reads CASHGSTDTQYF. The CDR3 DNA sequence: TGTGCCAGCCACGGGAGCACAGATACGCAGTATTTT.

The chain joins TRBV12-5 to TRBJ1-2; no clear D gene. V was trimmed by 6 bases and J by 6 bases, leaving 17 bases between them. This CDR3 has 14 amino acids. Germline values: CDR1 LGHNT, CDR2 FRNRAP. The CDR3: CASGPLTLLNGYTF. The CDR3 nucleotides read TGTGCTAGTGGACCACTAACCTTATTGAATGGCTACACCTTC. The full variable domain, in which reference TRBV12-5 and TRBJ1-2 provide the parts outside the CDR3, is DARVTQTPRHKVTEMGQEVTMRCQPILGHNTVFWYRQTMMQGLELLAYFRNRAPLDDSGMPKDRFSAEMPDATLATLKIQPSEPRDSAVYFCASGPLTLLNGYTFGSGTRLTVV.

V gene TRBV29-1 combines with J gene TRBJ2-7; 7 bases fit TRBD2. V lost 4 bases and J lost 3; bases outside the gene matches: 9. The CDR3 sequence is 14 residues long. Germline V CDR1 and CDR2: SQVTM, ANQGSEA. CDR3 nucleotide sequence: TGCAGCGTTGGTCGAGTAGCGGGTGACTACGAGCAGTACTTC. Translated: CSVGRVAGDYEQYF.

This clonotype occurred a few times. The chain has TRBV6-6 and TRBJ1-1; maybe TRBD1 (6 bases). Between the trimmed V and J ends, which lost 0 bases and 1 base, there was a span of 15 bases. Germline CDR1 reads MNHNY; CDR2 reads SVGAGI (reference sequence). The CDR3 is made up of 17 amino acids. Here the CDR3 reads CASSYSRGGGWNTEAFF. The CDR3, as DNA: TGTGCCAGCAGTTACTCGAGAGGGGGAGGTTGGAACACTGAAGCTTTCTTT.

This clonotype occurred a few times. In DNA, the CDR3 is TGTGCCAGCAGTGAATCGTCTAACTATGGCTACACCTTC. This translates into CASSESSNYGYTF. The chain links TRBV25-1 to TRBJ1-2; unclear D gene. The length of the CDR3 is 13 residues. Trimming left V 1 base short and J 0 bases short, with 3 bases between. From germline, CDR1 is MGHDK and CDR2 SYGVNS.

The sample holds one count of this clonotype. The V and J genes are TRBV20-1 and TRBJ2-7; 12 bases are a match to TRBD2. Per germline, CDR1 DFQATT and CDR2 SNEGSKA (reference sequence). The CDR3 contains 16 residues. The V segment lost 5 bases and the J segment 1 base; nucleotides outside the gene matches: 9. Written as DNA, the CDR3 is TGCAGTGCTTCCTTTTCCCTAGCGGGGGGGTCCTACGAGCAGTACTTC. Translating it yields CSASFSLAGGSYEQYF.

The chain carries TRBV3-1 and TRBJ2-7; D possibly uses TRBD1 or TRBD2 (5 bases each). Trimming removed 4 bases at V and 0 bases at J, with 13 bases between. The CDR3 spans 15 residues. The germline V gene has CDR1 LGHDT and CDR2 YNNKEL (reference sequence). The CDR3 sequence: CASSPGRMYSYEQYF. In DNA form, the CDR3 reads TGTGCCAGCAGCCCGGGGCGGATGTACTCCTACGAGCAGTACTTC.

In the case of this clonotype: The junction shows a germline mismatch at one end, possibly a read error. This chain links TRBV7-9 with TRBJ2-3, with 7 bases fitting TRBD2. This CDR3 spans 14 amino acids. Germline V CDR1 and CDR2: SEHNR, FQNEAQ (reference sequence). Written as DNA, the CDR3 is TGCGCCAGCAGCAAAAGCGGGGCCACAGATACGCAGTATTTT. Protein: CASSKSGATDTQYF.

The rearrangement links TRBV24-1 to TRBJ2-7; 12 bases are a match to TRBD2. The J segment lost 2 bases and the V segment lost 3 bases, leaving 4 bases of the junction unmatched. The CDR3 runs to 16 residues. Germline CDR1 KGHDR, CDR2 SFDVKD. CDR3 nucleotides: TGTGCCACCAGTGATCGGACTAGCGGGGACCCCTACGAGCAGTACTTC. Translating it yields CATSDRTSGDPYEQYF.

The chain joins TRBV5-6 to TRBJ2-7, with D possibly matching TRBD1 (6 bases). Germline lookup yields CDR1 SGHDT and CDR2 YYEEEE. V was trimmed by 4 bases and J by 2 bases, leaving 10 bases between them. The CDR3 is 13 amino acids. The CDR3 loop reads CASSGGHAYEQYF. CDR3 sequence (DNA): TGTGCCAGCAGCGGGGGACACGCCTACGAGCAGTACTTC.

This clonotype was found a few times. The rearrangement links TRBV12-5 to TRBJ2-3; D call uncertain. Between the trimmed V and J ends, which lost 6 bases and 11 bases, there was a span of 12 bases. The CDR3 covers 11 residues. Germline V CDR1 and CDR2: LGHNT, FRNRAP. The CDR3 here is CASGVPGLQYF. CDR3 coding DNA: TGTGCTAGTGGCGTCCCCGGGCTGCAGTATTTT.

This clonotype was picked up a small number of times. V is TRBV27 and J is TRBJ1-1; TRBD1 is a possible D gene (5 bases). In germline, CDR1 is MNHEY, CDR2 SMNVEV (reference sequence). Trimming took off 6 bases at V and 7 bases at J, with 15 bases between the two ends. The CDR3 spans 13 residues. The DNA for the CDR3 is TGTGCCAGCAGCCCCCCGGGGGGTGTTGAAGCTTTCTTT. Its translation is CASSPPGGVEAFF.